The text below deals with one T cell receptor (beta chain). The source of the sample is a study of OX40 agonist ivuxolimab in advanced cancers. Study-level information: Ivuxolimab, an agonistic anti-OX40 (CD134) antibody, was given to patients. The dose of intravenous ivuxolimab that patients received every 2 weeks ranged from 0.01 to 10 mg/kg.

This CDR3 comprises 17 residues. The germline V gene has CDR1 LGHNT and CDR2 FRNRAP. The trim removed 7 bases at V and 4 bases at J, leaving 15 bases unmatched. Assay: immunoSEQ multiplex PCR; the TCRdb copy retains only in-frame clones and omits some. The sample has 45,000 to 65,000 clones; around nine tenths are singletons. The sequence derives from an adult with an advanced solid tumor such as melanoma, head and neck, liver or kidney cancer. Sequencing used CD4+ or CD8+ T cells sorted from blood, obtained in a trial of the OX40 agonist ivuxolimab. The V call is TRBV12-5, the J call TRBJ2-3; 9 bases are shared with TRBD2. In DNA form, the CDR3 reads TGTGCTAGTGAGGAATTCGGGCGGGGGGGCCCGGCAGATACGCAGTATTTT. Protein: CASEEFGRGGPADTQYF.